What follows describes a single TCR beta chain. Its antigen is as yet unknown. This entry is derived from a study of shared clonotypes between healthy human individuals. Study-wide results and limits: Sampling was confined to blood; repertoires within tissues likely differ.

CDR1 and CDR2 from the germline V gene are MDHEN and SYDVKM. CDR3 size: 13 residues. The V end was cut by 2 bases, the J end by 2 bases, with 6 bases between. The study separated CD4+ cells into CD45RA+ naive and CD45RA-negative memory subsets. The assay used deep level. The DNA input per sorted-subset replicate PCR was 150 to 200 ng, corresponding to some 30,000 T cell genomes. Measured with immunoSEQ multiplex PCR; TCRdb has only the in-frame clones, and not every one. The data show over a million clones, around 97% seen once. What was sequenced was naive CD4+ T cells sorted from blood. The subset: CD45RA+ positively selected. The receptor was derived from a young man in good health. The chain uses TRBV28 and TRBJ1-1; the D is unclear. CDR3 in DNA: TGTGCCAGCAGTTTACTTATCAACACTGAAGCTTTCTTT. Residues: CASSLLINTEAFF.